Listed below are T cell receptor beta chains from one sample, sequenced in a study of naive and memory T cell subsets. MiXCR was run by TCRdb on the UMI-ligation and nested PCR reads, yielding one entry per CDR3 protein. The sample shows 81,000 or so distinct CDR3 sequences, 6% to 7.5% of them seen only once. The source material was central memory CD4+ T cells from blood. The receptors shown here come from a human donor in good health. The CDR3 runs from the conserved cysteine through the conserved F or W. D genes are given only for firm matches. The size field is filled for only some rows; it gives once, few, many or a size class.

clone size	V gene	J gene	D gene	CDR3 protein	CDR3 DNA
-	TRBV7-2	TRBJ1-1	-	CASSPSSFGAEAFF	TGTGCCAGCAGCCCCTCCAGTTTTGGGGCGGAGGCTTTCTTT
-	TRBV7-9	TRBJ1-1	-	CASSPRVHSTEAFF	TGTGCCAGCAGCCCCCGGGTCCACTCCACTGAAGCTTTCTTT
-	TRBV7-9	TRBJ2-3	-	CASSLTETSADTQYF	TGTGCCAGCAGCCTTACAGAGACTAGTGCAGATACGCAGTATTTT
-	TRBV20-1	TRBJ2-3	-	CSARDPAEGTDTQYF	TGCAGTGCTAGAGATCCTGCAGAGGGCACAGATACGCAGTATTTT
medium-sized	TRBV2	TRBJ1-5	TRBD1	CASSSGTANNQPQHF	TGTGCCAGCAGTTCCGGGACAGCGAACAATCAGCCCCAGCATTTT
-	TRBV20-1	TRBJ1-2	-	CSASRQSYGYTF	TGCAGTGCTAGTCGACAGTCCTATGGCTACACCTTC
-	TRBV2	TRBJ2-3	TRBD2	CASSALAGPTDTQYF	TGTGCCAGCAGCGCTCTAGCGGGGCCCACAGATACGCAGTATTTT
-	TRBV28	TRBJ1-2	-	CASSLVTYGYTF	TGTGCCAGCAGTTTAGTAACTTATGGCTACACCTTC
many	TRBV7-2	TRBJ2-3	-	CASSLVYSGTDTQYF	TGTGCCAGCAGCTTAGTATATTCTGGCACAGATACGCAGTATTTT
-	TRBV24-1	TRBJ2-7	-	CATSDRRNPTYEQYF	TGTGCCACCAGTGATCGCAGAAATCCTACCTACGAGCAGTACTTC
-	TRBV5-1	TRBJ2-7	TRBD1	CASSAGTGESYEQYF	TGCGCCAGCAGCGCTGGGACAGGGGAGTCCTACGAGCAGTACTTC
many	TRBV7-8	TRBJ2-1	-	CASSLGRVSSGEQFF	TGTGCCAGCAGCTTAGGCAGGGTCTCGTCCGGGGAGCAGTTCTTC
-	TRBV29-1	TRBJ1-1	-	CSSIRAGENTEAFF	TGCAGCTCAATCAGGGCCGGGGAGAACACTGAAGCTTTCTTT
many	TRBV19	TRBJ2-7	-	CASSGAHPYEQYF	TGTGCCAGTAGCGGGGCACATCCCTACGAGCAGTACTTC
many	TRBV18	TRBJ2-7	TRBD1	CASSGDRGYYEQYF	TGTGCCAGCTCAGGGGACAGGGGCTACTACGAGCAGTACTTC
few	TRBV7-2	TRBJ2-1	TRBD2	CASSSTGTSGNGEQFF	TGTGCCAGCAGCTCCACCGGGACTAGCGGGAATGGTGAGCAGTTCTTC
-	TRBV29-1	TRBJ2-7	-	CSVTGGTYEQYF	TGCAGCGTGACAGGTGGAACCTACGAGCAGTACTTC
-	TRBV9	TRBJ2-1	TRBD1	CASSRSVRTGNNEQFF	TGTGCCAGCAGCCGCTCAGTTAGGACAGGGAACAATGAGCAGTTCTTC
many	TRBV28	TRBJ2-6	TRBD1	CASSQTGQGNSGANVLTF	TGTGCCAGCAGCCAGACCGGACAGGGCAACTCTGGGGCCAACGTCCTGACTTTC
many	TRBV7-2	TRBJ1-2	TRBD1	CASSSYRGGYYGYTF	TGTGCCAGCAGCTCGTACAGGGGGGGGTACTATGGCTACACCTTC
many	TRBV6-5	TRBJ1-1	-	CASTGLGRGTEAFF	TGTGCCAGCACAGGTCTTGGTCGGGGCACTGAAGCTTTCTTT
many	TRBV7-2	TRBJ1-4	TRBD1	CASSLGAGTGATNEKLFF	TGTGCCAGCAGCTTAGGGGCCGGGACAGGGGCAACTAATGAAAAACTGTTTTTT
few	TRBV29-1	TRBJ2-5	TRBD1	CSVEDSSGTGWETQYF	TGCAGCGTTGAAGACTCTTCCGGGACAGGGTGGGAGACCCAGTACTTC
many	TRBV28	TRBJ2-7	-	CASSFLSYEQYF	TGTGCCAGCAGTTTTCTCTCCTACGAGCAGTACTTC
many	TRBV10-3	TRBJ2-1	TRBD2	CAIGLAGNEQFF	TGTGCCATTGGACTAGCCGGCAATGAGCAGTTCTTC
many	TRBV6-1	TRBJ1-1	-	CASSEGGTNTEAFF	TGTGCCAGCAGTGAAGGAGGGACGAACACTGAAGCTTTCTTT
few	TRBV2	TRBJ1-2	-	CASSARFARTGFTYGYTF	TGTGCCAGCAGTGCCAGATTTGCTCGAACGGGTTTCACCTATGGCTACACCTTC
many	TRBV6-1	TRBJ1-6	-	CASSENRLVGSPLHF	TGTGCCAGCAGTGAAAATCGGTTGGTCGGTTCACCCCTCCACTTT
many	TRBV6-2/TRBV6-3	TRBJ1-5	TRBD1	CASTLQGMRSNQPQHF	TGTGCCAGCACCTTACAGGGGATGAGGAGCAATCAGCCCCAGCATTTT
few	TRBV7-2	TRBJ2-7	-	CASSPGTDSYEQYF	TGTGCCAGCAGCCCCGGGACTGACTCCTACGAGCAGTACTTC
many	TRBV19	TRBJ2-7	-	CASSPRAAALYEQYF	TGTGCCAGTAGTCCCCGGGCTGCGGCCCTTTACGAGCAGTACTTC
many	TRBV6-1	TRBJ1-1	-	CASIEWSEAFF	TGTGCCAGCATCGAGTGGTCTGAAGCTTTCTTT
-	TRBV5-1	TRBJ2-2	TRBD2	CASSGGLAGGTGELFF	TGCGCCAGCAGCGGTGGACTAGCGGGGGGAACCGGGGAGCTGTTTTTT
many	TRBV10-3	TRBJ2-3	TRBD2	CAISDLAGETDTQYF	TGTGCCATCAGTGATCTAGCGGGGGAGACAGATACGCAGTATTTT
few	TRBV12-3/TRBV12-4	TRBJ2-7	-	CASSRQYTDSYEQYF	TGTGCCAGCAGTCGACAGTATACTGACTCCTACGAGCAGTACTTC
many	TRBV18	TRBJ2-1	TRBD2	CASSPRSGSGNEQFF	TGTGCCAGCTCACCGAGGAGCGGGAGTGGCAATGAGCAGTTCTTC
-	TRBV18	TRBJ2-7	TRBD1	CASSPFPGTGNEQYF	TGTGCCAGCTCACCGTTCCCTGGGACAGGGAACGAGCAGTACTTC
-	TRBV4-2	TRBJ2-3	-	CASSQDQGDTQYF	TGTGCCAGCAGCCAAGATCAGGGAGATACGCAGTATTTT
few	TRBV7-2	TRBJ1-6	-	CASRQGRNSPLHF	TGTGCCAGCAGGCAGGGCCGTAATTCACCCCTCCACTTT
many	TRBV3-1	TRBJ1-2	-	CASSQDRRGYGYTF	TGTGCCAGCAGCCAAGATAGAAGGGGCTATGGCTACACCTTC
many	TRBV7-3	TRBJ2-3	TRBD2	CASSLREGDTQYF	TGTGCCAGCAGCTTAAGGGAGGGAGATACGCAGTATTTT
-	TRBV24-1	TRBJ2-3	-	CATSDPSKTSTDTQYF	TGTGCCACCAGTGATCCGTCGAAGACTAGCACAGATACGCAGTATTTT
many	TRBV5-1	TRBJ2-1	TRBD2	CASSLEVPSGLRNEQFF	TGCGCCAGCAGCTTGGAGGTCCCTAGCGGGCTTCGTAATGAGCAGTTCTTC
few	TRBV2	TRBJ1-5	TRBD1	CASMVDRGSNQPQHF	TGTGCCAGCATGGTGGACAGGGGAAGCAATCAGCCCCAGCATTTT
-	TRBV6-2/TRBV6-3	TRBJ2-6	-	CASSYRFLDNSGANVLTF	TGTGCCAGCAGTTACCGCTTCCTCGACAACTCTGGGGCCAACGTCCTGACTTTC
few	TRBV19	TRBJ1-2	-	CASSILTTVAGYTF	TGTGCCAGTAGTATATTGACGACAGTGGCTGGCTACACCTTC
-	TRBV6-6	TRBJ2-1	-	CASSYEREQLF	TGTGCCAGCAGTTACGAGCGTGAGCAGTTATTC
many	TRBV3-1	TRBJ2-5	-	CASSQVSGKSQETQYF	TGTGCCAGCAGCCAAGTTTCAGGCAAAAGCCAAGAGACCCAGTACTTC
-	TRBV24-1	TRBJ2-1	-	CATPVARAPYNEQFF	TGTGCCACCCCGGTAGCGAGAGCACCCTACAATGAGCAGTTCTTC
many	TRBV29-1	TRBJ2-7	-	CSVVGRGYEQYF	TGCAGCGTTGTGGGCCGGGGATACGAGCAGTACTTC
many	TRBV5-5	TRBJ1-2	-	CASSLVSAGANYGYTF	TGTGCCAGCAGCTTGGTTTCGGCAGGGGCCAACTATGGCTACACCTTC
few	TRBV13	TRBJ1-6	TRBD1	CASSPHRTGGAYSPLHF	TGTGCCAGCAGCCCCCACCGGACAGGGGGCGCGTATTCACCCCTCCACTTT
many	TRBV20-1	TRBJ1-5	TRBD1	CSARDSQGANQPQHF	TGCAGTGCTAGAGATTCTCAGGGGGCCAATCAGCCCCAGCATTTT
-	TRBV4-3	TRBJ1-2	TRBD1	CASSPGTGGVYGYTF	TGCGCCAGCAGCCCCGGAACAGGGGGCGTCTATGGCTACACCTTC
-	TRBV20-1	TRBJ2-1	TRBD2	CSATSGRATSEQFF	TGCAGTGCCACTAGCGGGAGGGCCACTAGTGAGCAGTTCTTC
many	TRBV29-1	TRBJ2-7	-	CSVVLQGREARYF	TGCAGCGTTGTCTTACAGGGAAGGGAAGCTCGGTACTTC